This T cell receptor beta chain comes out of a study of blood T cell repertoires in COVID-19. About the study: The analysed material was cDNA or gDNA that came from T cells, B-cell-depleted T cells, or PBMCs.

A Seattle source enrolled patients during active infection and followed them longitudinally. Using immunoSEQ multiplex PCR, the repertoire was profiled, and TCRdb retains in-frame clones only, with some absent. The sample lists roughly 120,000 clones, around 74% occurring once. The sequenced sample consisted of peripheral blood. The receptor's source is a man aged 80 or over with COVID-19, enrolled during active disease.

The CDR3 sequence: CATSDSTYEQYF. CDR3 DNA sequence: TGTGCCACCAGCGACAGTACCTACGAGCAGTACTTC. J is TRBJ2-7 and V is TRBV24-1; weak D call: TRBD1 (5 bases). The germline V gene encodes CDR1 KGHDR and CDR2 SFDVKD. V was pared by 7 bases and J by 2 bases, with 8 bases between. This CDR3 contains 12 residues.